This T cell receptor (beta chain) was retrieved from a study of blood T cells in healthy people across ages. A second about 6 to 11 cycle PCR used barcoded and J-beta primers. TCRdb analysed the 5' RACE reads with MiXCR anew, one entry per CDR3 protein. The sample includes 900,000 to 950,000 distinct CDR3 sequences, 25% to 35% of them seen just once. In this sample, this clonotype turned up a few times. The CDR3 covers 17 residues. V was cut by 3 bases and J by 5 bases, with 21 bases left in between. Germline V gene sequence: CDR1 KGHSH, CDR2 LQKENI. Those donating, healthy Caucasian individuals from Russia, were aged about 6 to 100. The sample was also reused in another study, on T cells of mothers and their children. That work adds: Over 9.5 million TCR beta CDR3 reads were obtained from each mother, and about 3 million from each child. Whether pairs are related or unrelated, thymic selection shapes their TCR recombination output in much the same way. Persistent microchimeric T cell clones were not found at ~100 per million sensitivity.

Material: blood. The rearrangement joins TRBV18 to TRBJ2-3; D is perhaps TRBD1 or TRBD2 (6 bases each). The TCR comes from a woman in her 40s in good health. The CDR3 coding sequence is TGTGCCAGCTCACCGCCCCTCGGTGGGGGGCGTATAGATACGCAGTATTTT. Amino acid sequence: CASSPPLGGGRIDTQYF.